This paragraph covers one T cell receptor beta chain sequence. The data are from a study of shared T cell receptors in the human thymus. The repertoire was sequenced with immunoSEQ multiplex PCR; TCRdb's copy has only in-frame clones and lacks some. Seen here are hundreds of thousands of clones, 87% observed once, and the top ten hold 0.0094%. This CDR3 is built from 15 residues. V dropped 1 base and J dropped 2; count of bases not matched to a gene: 4. The V gene's germline CDR1 is ENHRY and CDR2 SYGVKD. These data were also reused for a study on human thymus T cells. Turning to that study: Thymic tissue was derived from resections collected during corrective heart surgery. Related studies found that unrelated individuals share highly overlapping thymic repertoires.

This sequence was found in a boy in the first two years of life with a congenital heart defect. The sample comprised thymocytes. The chain is built from TRBV10-3 and TRBJ1-1; 7 bases match TRBD1. CDR3 residues: CAISECDRANTEAFF. The CDR3 coding sequence is TGTGCCATCAGTGAGTGCGACAGGGCAAACACTGAAGCTTTCTTT.